This TCR beta chain was found in a study of cytomegalovirus exposure and HLA in healthy donors. The primer mix had 60 Vbeta and 13 Jbeta primers. Libraries were prepared by immunoSEQ multiplex PCR; TCRdb keeps only in-frame clonotypes and omits some of them. This sample carries roughly 100,000 clones, 75% to 85% of them seen once, and the ten largest clones take 5% to 6.5%. Regarding this clone: Its antigen remains unidentified.

Study results and limitations: Association of a missense DCLRE1C variant with TCR beta V- and J-gene trimming was reported in a later analysis. The listing of roughly 160 TCR beta chains classed them as cytomegalovirus-associated.

This TCR was recovered from a man between 18 and 35 years old in good health and CMV-seronegative. The sample consisted of PBMCs.

The CDR3 sequence is CASSPVGGYNEQFF. The CDR3 DNA reads as TGCGCCAGCAGCCCGGTAGGGGGATACAATGAGCAGTTCTTC. The chain is built from TRBV4-3 and TRBJ2-1, with D maybe TRBD1 (6 bases). Per the germline V gene, CDR1 is LGHNA and CDR2 is YSLEER. The CDR3 extends over 14 amino acids. V was clipped by 4 bases and J by 4 bases, with 11 bases between them.